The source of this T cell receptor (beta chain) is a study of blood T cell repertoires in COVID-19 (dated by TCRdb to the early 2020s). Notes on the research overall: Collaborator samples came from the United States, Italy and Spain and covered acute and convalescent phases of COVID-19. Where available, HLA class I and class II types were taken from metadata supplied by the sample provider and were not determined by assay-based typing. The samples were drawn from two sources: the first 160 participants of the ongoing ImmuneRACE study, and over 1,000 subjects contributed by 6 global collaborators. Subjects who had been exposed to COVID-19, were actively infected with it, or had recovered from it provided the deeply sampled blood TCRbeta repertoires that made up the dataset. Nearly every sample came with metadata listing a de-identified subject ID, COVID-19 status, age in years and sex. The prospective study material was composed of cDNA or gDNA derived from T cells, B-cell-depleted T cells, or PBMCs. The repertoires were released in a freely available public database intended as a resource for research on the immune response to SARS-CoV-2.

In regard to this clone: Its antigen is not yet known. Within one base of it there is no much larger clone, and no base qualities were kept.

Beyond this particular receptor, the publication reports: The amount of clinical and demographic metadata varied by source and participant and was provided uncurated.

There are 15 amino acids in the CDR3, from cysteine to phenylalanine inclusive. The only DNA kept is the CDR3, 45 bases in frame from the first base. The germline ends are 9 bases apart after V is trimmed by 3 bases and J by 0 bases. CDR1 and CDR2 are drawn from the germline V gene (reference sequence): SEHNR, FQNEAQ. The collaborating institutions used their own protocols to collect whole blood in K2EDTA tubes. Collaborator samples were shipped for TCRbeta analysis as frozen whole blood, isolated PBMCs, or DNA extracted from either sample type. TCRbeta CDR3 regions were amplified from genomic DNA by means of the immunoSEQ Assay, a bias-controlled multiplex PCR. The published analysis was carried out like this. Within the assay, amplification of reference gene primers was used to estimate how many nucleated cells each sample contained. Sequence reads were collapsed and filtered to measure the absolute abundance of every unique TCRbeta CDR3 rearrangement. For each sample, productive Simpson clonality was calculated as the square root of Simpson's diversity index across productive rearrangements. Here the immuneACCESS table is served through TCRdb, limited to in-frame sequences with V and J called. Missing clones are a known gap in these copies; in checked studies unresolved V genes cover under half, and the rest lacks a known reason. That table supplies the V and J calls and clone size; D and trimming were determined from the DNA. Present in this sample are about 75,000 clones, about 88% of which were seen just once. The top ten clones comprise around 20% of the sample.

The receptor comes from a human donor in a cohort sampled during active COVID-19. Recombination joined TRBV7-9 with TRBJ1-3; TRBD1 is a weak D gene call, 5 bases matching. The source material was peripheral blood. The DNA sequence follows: TGTGCCAGCAGCTTCACAGGTTACTCTGGAAACACCATATATTTT. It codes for CASSFTGYSGNTIYF.